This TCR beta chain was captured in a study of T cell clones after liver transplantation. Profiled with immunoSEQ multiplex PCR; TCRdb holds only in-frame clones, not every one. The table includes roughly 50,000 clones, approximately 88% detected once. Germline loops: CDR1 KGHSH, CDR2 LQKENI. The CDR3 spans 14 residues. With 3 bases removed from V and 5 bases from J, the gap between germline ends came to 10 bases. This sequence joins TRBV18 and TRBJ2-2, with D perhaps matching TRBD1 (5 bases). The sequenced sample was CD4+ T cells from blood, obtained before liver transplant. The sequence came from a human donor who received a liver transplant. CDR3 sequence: CASSPLTETGELFF. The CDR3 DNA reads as TGTGCCAGCTCACCCTTGACAGAAACCGGGGAGCTGTTTTTT.